This T cell receptor (beta chain) was sequenced for a study of lymphopenia after photon versus proton radiotherapy. Repertoires were generated with immunoSEQ multiplex PCR, while TCRdb's copy carries only in-frame clones and drops some. Of 75,000 to 95,000 clones listed, 65% to 85% are singletons. The CDR3 consists of 15 residues. V trimming: 3 bases; J trimming: 3 bases; junction bases outside the gene matches: 4. Germline CDR1 WNHNN, CDR2 SYGVQD (reference sequence). Study-wide points: Under photons, naive T cells and diversity fell while effector/memory populations rose. Post-nadir diversity loss with photons came from oligoclonal expansion, particularly CD8+ Temra cells. Larger post-nadir TCR diversity loss correlated inversely with survival in deceased patients. Better survival with proton therapy was suggested as possible, not demonstrated.

This clone was picked up a small number of times. Its specificity is not known. The sequencing here drew on peripheral blood, taken from a patient treated with proton-based radiotherapy. This clonotype was obtained from a man aged 55 to 70 with pancreatic cancer. The J gene is TRBJ2-3, the V gene TRBV10-1; TRBD1 matches 9 bases. The CDR3 region has the DNA TGCGCCAGCAGTGACCCGGGACAGGGTACAGATACGCAGTATTTT. Translated: CASSDPGQGTDTQYF.